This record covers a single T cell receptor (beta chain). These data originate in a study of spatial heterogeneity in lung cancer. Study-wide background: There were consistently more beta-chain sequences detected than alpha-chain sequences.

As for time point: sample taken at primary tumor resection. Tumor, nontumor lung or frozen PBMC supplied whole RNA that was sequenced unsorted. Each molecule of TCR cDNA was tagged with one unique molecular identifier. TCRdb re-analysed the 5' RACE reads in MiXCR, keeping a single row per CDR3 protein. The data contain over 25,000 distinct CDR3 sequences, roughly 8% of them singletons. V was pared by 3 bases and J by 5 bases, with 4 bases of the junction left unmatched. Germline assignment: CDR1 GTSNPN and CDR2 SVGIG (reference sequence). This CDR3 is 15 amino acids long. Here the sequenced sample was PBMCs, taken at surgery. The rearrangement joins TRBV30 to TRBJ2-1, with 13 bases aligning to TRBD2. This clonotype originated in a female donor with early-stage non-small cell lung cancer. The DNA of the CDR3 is TGTGCCTGGAGAGCGGGACTAGCGGGAAACAATGAGCAGTTCTTC. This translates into CAWRAGLAGNNEQFF.